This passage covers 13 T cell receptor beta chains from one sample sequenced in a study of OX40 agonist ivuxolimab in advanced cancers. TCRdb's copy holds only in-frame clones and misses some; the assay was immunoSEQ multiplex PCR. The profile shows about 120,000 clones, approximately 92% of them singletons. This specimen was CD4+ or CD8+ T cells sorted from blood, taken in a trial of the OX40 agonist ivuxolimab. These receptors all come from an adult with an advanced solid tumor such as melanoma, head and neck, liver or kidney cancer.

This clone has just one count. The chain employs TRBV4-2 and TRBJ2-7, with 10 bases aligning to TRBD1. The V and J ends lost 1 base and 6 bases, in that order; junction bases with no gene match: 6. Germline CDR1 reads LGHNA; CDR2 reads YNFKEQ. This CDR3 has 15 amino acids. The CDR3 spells CASSQVRQGAGEQYF. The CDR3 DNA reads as TGTGCCAGCAGCCAAGTAAGACAGGGGGCGGGCGAGCAGTACTTC.

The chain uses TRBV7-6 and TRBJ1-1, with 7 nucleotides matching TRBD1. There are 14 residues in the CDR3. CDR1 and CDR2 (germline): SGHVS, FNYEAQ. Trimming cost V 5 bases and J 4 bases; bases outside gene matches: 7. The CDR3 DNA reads TGTGCCAGCAGCAAAGGGCAGGGGGGCACTGAAGCTTTCTTT. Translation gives CASSKGQGGTEAFF.

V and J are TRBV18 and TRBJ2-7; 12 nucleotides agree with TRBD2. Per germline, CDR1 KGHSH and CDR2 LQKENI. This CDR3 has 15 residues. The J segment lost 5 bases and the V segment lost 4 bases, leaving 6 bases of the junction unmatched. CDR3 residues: CASSLETSGRHEQYF. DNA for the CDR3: TGTGCCAGCTCACTGGAGACTAGCGGGAGACACGAGCAGTACTTC.

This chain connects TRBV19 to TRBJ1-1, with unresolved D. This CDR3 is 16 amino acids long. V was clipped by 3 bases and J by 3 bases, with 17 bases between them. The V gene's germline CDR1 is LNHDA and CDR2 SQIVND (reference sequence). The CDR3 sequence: CASSIRADYSYTEAFF. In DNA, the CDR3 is TGTGCCAGTAGTATTCGGGCAGATTATTCTTACACTGAAGCTTTCTTT.

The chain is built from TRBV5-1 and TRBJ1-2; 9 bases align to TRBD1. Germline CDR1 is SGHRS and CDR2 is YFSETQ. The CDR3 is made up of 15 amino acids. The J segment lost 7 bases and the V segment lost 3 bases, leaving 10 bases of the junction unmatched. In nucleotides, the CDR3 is TGCGCCAGCAGCTCGGGAGACAGGGGGACGAGTGGCTACACCTTC. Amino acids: CASSSGDRGTSGYTF.

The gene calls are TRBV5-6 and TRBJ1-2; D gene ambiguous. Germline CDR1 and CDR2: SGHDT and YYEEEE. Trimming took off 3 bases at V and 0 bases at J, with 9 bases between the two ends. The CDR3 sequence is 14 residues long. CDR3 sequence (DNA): TGTGCCAGCAGCTCACCTCCACCTAACTATGGCTACACCTTC. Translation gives CASSSPPPNYGYTF.

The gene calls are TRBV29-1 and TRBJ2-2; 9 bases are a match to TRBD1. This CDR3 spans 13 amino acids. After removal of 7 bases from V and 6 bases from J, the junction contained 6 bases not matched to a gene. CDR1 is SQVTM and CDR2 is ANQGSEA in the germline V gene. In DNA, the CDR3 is TGCAGCGGGGGGACAGGGAAGTCCGGGGAGCTGTTTTTT. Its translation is CSGGTGKSGELFF.

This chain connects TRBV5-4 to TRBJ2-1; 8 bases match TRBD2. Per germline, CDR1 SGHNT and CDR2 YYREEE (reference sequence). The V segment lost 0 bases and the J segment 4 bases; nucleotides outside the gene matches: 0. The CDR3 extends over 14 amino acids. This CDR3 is CASSLERGYNEQFF. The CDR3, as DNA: TGTGCCAGCAGCTTGGAGCGGGGGTACAATGAGCAGTTCTTC.

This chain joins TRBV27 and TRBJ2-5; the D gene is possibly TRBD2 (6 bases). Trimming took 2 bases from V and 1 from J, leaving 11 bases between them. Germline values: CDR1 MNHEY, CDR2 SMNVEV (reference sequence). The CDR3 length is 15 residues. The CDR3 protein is CASSLRQGLQETQYF. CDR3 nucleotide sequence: TGTGCCAGCAGTTTACGTCAGGGACTCCAAGAGACCCAGTACTTC.

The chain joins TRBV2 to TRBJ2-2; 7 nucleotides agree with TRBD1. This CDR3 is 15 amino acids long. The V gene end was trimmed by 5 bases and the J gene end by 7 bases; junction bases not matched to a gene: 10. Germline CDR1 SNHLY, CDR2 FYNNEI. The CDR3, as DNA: TGTGCCAGCAGTCCGCTGACAGGGAGTATCGGGGAGCTGTTTTTT. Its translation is CASSPLTGSIGELFF.

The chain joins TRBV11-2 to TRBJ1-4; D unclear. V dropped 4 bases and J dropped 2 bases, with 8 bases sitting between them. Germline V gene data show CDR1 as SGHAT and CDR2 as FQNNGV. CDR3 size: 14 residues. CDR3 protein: CASSSHTTNEKLFF. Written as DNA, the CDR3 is TGTGCCAGCAGCTCACATACCACTAATGAAAAACTGTTTTTT.

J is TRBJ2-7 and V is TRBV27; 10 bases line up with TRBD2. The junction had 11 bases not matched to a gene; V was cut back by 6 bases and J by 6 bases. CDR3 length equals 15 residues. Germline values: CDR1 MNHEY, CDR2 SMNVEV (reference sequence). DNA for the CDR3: TGTGCCAGCAGGTTCATAGCGGGGGGCTCTCCCGAGCAGTACTTC. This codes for CASRFIAGGSPEQYF.

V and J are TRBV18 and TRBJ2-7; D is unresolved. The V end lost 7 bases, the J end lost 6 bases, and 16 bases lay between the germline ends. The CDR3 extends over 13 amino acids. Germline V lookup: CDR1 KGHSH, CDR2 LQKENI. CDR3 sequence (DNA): TGTGCCAGCTTTGCCAGCCAACTTGCCGAGCAGTACTTC. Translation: CASFASQLAEQYF. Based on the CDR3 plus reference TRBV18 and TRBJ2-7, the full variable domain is NAGVMQNPRHLVRRRGQEARLRCSPMKGHSHVYWYRQLPEEGLKFMVYLQKENIIDESGMPKERFSAEFPKEGPSILRIQQVVRGDSAAYFCASFASQLAEQYFGPGTRLTVT.